The next 29 T cell receptor beta chains were all read from a single sample in a study of blood T cell repertoires in COVID-19. Only in-frame clones appear in the TCRdb table, and some are missing; sequencing was by immunoSEQ multiplex PCR. Of some 130,000 clones listed, approximately 87% are singletons. The sequenced sample consisted of peripheral blood. The receptor source for this set is an older woman with acute or convalescent COVID-19.

A few counts support this clone. The V and J genes are TRBV2 and TRBJ1-4; D possibly corresponds to TRBD1 (5 bases). Trimming pared 6 bases from V and 7 bases from J, leaving 12 bases between. The CDR3 covers 13 residues. Per the germline V gene, CDR1 is SNHLY and CDR2 is FYNNEI. CDR3 DNA: TGTGCCAGCAGCCCCTCAGGGCGTGAAAAACTGTTTTTT. It yields the protein CASSPSGREKLFF.

The rearrangement uses TRBV28 and TRBJ2-1; TRBD1 matches 9 bases. The length of the CDR3 is 12 residues. CDR1 MDHEN and CDR2 SYDVKM come from the germline V gene. Losses at the gene ends were 9 bases for V and 8 bases for J; bases not matched to a gene: 5. CDR3 loop: CASRDREYEQFF. The CDR3 nucleotides read TGTGCCAGTCGGGACAGGGAATATGAGCAGTTCTTC.

This chain uses TRBV29-1 with TRBJ2-1, with D maybe TRBD2 (6 bases). Trimming cost V 6 bases and J 7 bases, with 16 bases left between them. Per germline, CDR1 SQVTM and CDR2 ANQGSEA. This CDR3 has 13 amino acids. As DNA, the CDR3 is TGCAGCGTACAGACTAGGCCGGGGAATGAGCAGTTCTTC. It is translated as CSVQTRPGNEQFF.

This clone appeared a single time. The chain carries TRBV3-1 (or the pseudogene TRBV3-2) and TRBJ2-1; D remains unclear. This CDR3 spans 13 amino acids. Germline-derived CDR1 and CDR2 are LGHDT and YNNKEL (reference sequence). V dropped 2 bases and J dropped 13 bases, with 15 bases sitting between them. CDR3: CASSQSPTIGQFF. CDR3 DNA: TGTGCCAGCAGCCAATCCCCAACTATTGGACAGTTCTTC.

This chain connects TRBV6-5 to TRBJ2-1; 9 bases fit TRBD1. The CDR3 is 15 amino acids. With V trimmed by 2 bases and J by 3 bases, 2 bases remained unmatched. Germline V CDR1 and CDR2: MNHEY, SVGAGI. DNA of the CDR3: TGTGCCAGCAGTTACGGGACAGGGATCTACAATGAGCAGTTCTTC. Translation gives CASSYGTGIYNEQFF.

Only a few counts were recorded for this clone. This chain uses TRBV19 with TRBJ2-1; TRBD2 agrees at 7 bases. This CDR3 spans 13 amino acids. Germline values: CDR1 LNHDA, CDR2 SQIVND (reference sequence). The V gene end was trimmed by 7 bases and the J gene end by 4 bases; junction bases not matched to a gene: 4. CDR3 coding DNA: TGTGCCAGTAACCCTAGCGGATACAATGAGCAGTTCTTC. Residues: CASNPSGYNEQFF.

This clone was counted a few times. The chain employs TRBV6-5 and TRBJ2-7, with a weak D call TRBD1 (5 bases). Germline values: CDR1 MNHEY, CDR2 SVGAGI. Trimming removed 6 bases at V and 6 bases at J, with 15 bases between. CDR3 length: 13 amino acids. The CDR3 reads CASSTSTVTEQYV. The CDR3 DNA follows: TGTGCCAGCAGCACGTCGACAGTTACCGAGCAGTACGTC.

This chain connects TRBV4-1 to TRBJ1-6; D call uncertain. The germline V gene has CDR1 MGHRA and CDR2 YSYEKL. The CDR3 is made up of 15 amino acids. V was trimmed by 4 bases and J by 7 bases, leaving 14 bases between them. The CDR3 spells CASSPPTGGNSPLHF. In DNA, the CDR3 is TGCGCCAGCAGCCCTCCGACTGGAGGGAATTCACCCCTCCACTTT.

The chain combines TRBV4-1 with TRBJ1-3; D is unclear. Germline CDR1 is MGHRA and CDR2 is YSYEKL. Between the trimmed V and J ends, which lost 4 bases and 2 bases, there was a span of 18 bases. The CDR3 runs 17 residues. In DNA form, the CDR3 reads TGCGCCAGCAGCCCCACACCGGCAGGATCGGCTGGAAACACCATATATTTT. This gives the protein CASSPTPAGSAGNTIYF.

The DNA for the CDR3 is TGTGCCAGCAGCGCCCCGACAGGGCGGACTAGCGGGAGGGACACAGATACGCAGTATTTT. Translating gives CASSAPTGRTSGRDTDTQYF. The chain joins TRBV9 to TRBJ2-3, with 15 bases aligning to TRBD2. Germline CDR1 is SGDLS and CDR2 is YYNGEE. This CDR3 has 20 amino acids. Trimming took 3 bases from V and 2 from J; bases not matched to a gene: 13. Combining the CDR3 with reference TRBV9 and TRBJ2-3 gives the whole variable domain DSGVTQTPKHLITATGQRVTLRCSPRSGDLSVYWYQQSLDQGLQFLIQYYNGEERAKGNILERFSAQQFPDLHSELNLSSLELGDSALYFCASSAPTGRTSGRDTDTQYFGPGTRLTVL.

This clone was counted once. The chain uses TRBV6-5 and TRBJ1-2; D unclear. Between the trimmed V and J ends, which lost 0 bases and 3 bases, there was a span of 14 bases. From germline, CDR1 is MNHEY and CDR2 SVGAGI. This CDR3 spans 16 amino acids. The CDR3 loop reads CASSYSGLLRDYGYTF. In DNA form, the CDR3 reads TGTGCCAGCAGTTACTCGGGTTTACTGAGGGACTATGGCTACACCTTC.

J is TRBJ1-2 and V is TRBV7-8; D is perhaps TRBD1 (5 bases). The V and J ends lost 6 bases and 7 bases respectively, with 15 bases between them. From germline, CDR1 is SGHVS and CDR2 FQNEAQ. The CDR3 spans 13 residues. The CDR3: CASSRRGSGGYTF. The CDR3 nucleotides read TGTGCCAGCAGTCGACGGGGGTCGGGTGGCTACACCTTC.

The rearrangement joins TRBV19 to TRBJ1-1; TRBD1 agrees at 7 bases. CDR3 length: 14 amino acids. Per germline, CDR1 LNHDA and CDR2 SQIVND (reference sequence). With 4 bases clipped from V and 1 base from J, the junction kept 3 bases outside the gene matches. The CDR3 reads CASSTRDRNTEAFF. As DNA, the CDR3 is TGTGCCAGTAGTACCCGGGACAGGAACACTGAAGCTTTCTTT.

The chain is built from TRBV19 and TRBJ1-5, with D hard to call. Trimming stripped 3 bases from V and 0 bases from J, with 9 bases between. CDR3 length: 15 residues. Germline lookup yields CDR1 LNHDA and CDR2 SQIVND (reference sequence). CDR3: CASSIDGDSNQPQHF. As DNA, the CDR3 is TGTGCCAGTAGTATTGACGGAGATAGCAATCAGCCCCAGCATTTT. Filled out from reference TRBV19 and TRBJ1-5, the complete variable domain reads DGGITQSPKYLFRKEGQNVTLSCEQNLNHDAMYWYRQDPGQGLRLIYYSQIVNDFQKGDIAEGYSVSREKKESFPLTVTSAQKNPTAFYLCASSIDGDSNQPQHFGDGTRLSIL.

This clone was recorded once. The genes are TRBV18 and TRBJ1-4; TRBD1 might be the D (5 bases). Deletions cut 1 base from V and 6 bases from J, with 12 bases between. CDR1 KGHSH and CDR2 LQKENI come from the germline V gene. The CDR3 sequence is 15 residues long. In DNA form, the CDR3 reads TGTGCCAGCTCACCACGCGAGGGACTTGATGAAAAACTGTTTTTT. As protein: CASSPREGLDEKLFF. Full variable domain (outside the CDR3, taken from reference TRBV18 and TRBJ1-4): NAGVMQNPRHLVRRRGQEARLRCSPMKGHSHVYWYRQLPEEGLKFMVYLQKENIIDESGMPKERFSAEFPKEGPSILRIQQVVRGDSAAYFCASSPREGLDEKLFFGSGTQLSVL.

This chain links TRBV2 with TRBJ1-2; possibly TRBD1 for D (5 bases). Germline CDR1 SNHLY, CDR2 FYNNEI. The CDR3 extends over 14 amino acids. Trimming left V 3 bases short and J 0 bases short, with 8 bases between. This CDR3 is CASSDRASNYGYTF. The CDR3 coding sequence is TGTGCCAGCAGTGACAGGGCCTCTAACTATGGCTACACCTTC.

The chain carries TRBV5-1 and TRBJ1-5; D unclear. The germline V gene encodes CDR1 SGHRS and CDR2 YFSETQ. The CDR3 is made up of 15 amino acids. Trimming took off 0 bases at V and 3 bases at J, with 10 bases between the two ends. The CDR3 is CASSLEGRDNQPQHF. The CDR3 DNA follows: TGCGCCAGCAGCTTGGAAGGGAGGGACAATCAGCCCCAGCATTTT.

The chain links TRBV15 to TRBJ1-3, with no clear D. V was pared by 0 bases and J by 0 bases, with 9 bases between. The germline CDR1 and CDR2 sequences are LNHNV and YYDKDF (reference sequence). The CDR3 spans 16 residues. The CDR3 DNA reads as TGTGCCACCAGCAGAGATCCGTCGAGCTCTGGAAACACCATATATTTT. The encoded protein is CATSRDPSSSGNTIYF.

V and J are TRBV19 and TRBJ2-1, with 11 bases that match TRBD2. The V gene's germline CDR1 is LNHDA and CDR2 SQIVND (reference sequence). The V segment lost 10 bases and the J segment 9 bases; nucleotides outside the gene matches: 11. The CDR3 spans 14 residues. CDR3 DNA: TGTGCCACGTCATGGGGACTAGCGGAAAGTGAGCAGTTCTTC. Translating gives CATSWGLAESEQFF.

In its sample, this clone was seen once. V is TRBV6-5 and J is TRBJ2-5, with D tentatively TRBD2 (5 bases). The germline V gene encodes CDR1 MNHEY and CDR2 SVGAGI. The V and J ends lost 5 bases and 5 bases respectively, with 18 bases between them. The length of the CDR3 is 15 residues. CDR3 bases: TGTGCCAGCAGTACAAGACTAATAGGGTCGGAGACCCAGTACTTC. Encoded protein: CASSTRLIGSETQYF.

The DNA for the CDR3 is TGTGCCAGCAGTACTCGGGAGGGCCGAAGTGAGCAGTTCTTC. Protein: CASSTREGRSEQFF. The J gene is TRBJ2-1, the V gene TRBV6-2 or TRBV6-3, with 8 nucleotides matching TRBD2. Germline values: CDR1 MNHEY, CDR2 SVGEGT. This CDR3 has 14 amino acids. The junction had 9 bases not matched to a gene; V was cut back by 5 bases and J by 9 bases.

V gene TRBV21-1 combines with J gene TRBJ2-5; no DNA check was done on the table's D call, TRBD2. TRBV21-1 is a documented pseudogene. The CDR3 is 18 amino acids. The CDR3 loop is CASSKAELAGGRQETQYF. The CDR3 DNA is TGTGCCAGCAGCAAAGCGGAACTAGCGGGAGGGAGGCAAGAGACCCAGTACTTC.

The chain joins TRBV30 to TRBJ1-3; D is unresolved. CDR1 is GTSNPN and CDR2 is SVGIG in the germline V gene (reference sequence). The V end was cut by 0 bases, the J end by 0 bases, with 3 bases between. CDR3 size: 13 residues. The CDR3 loop reads CAWSVSSGNTIYF. As DNA, the CDR3 is TGTGCCTGGAGTGTCAGCTCTGGAAACACCATATATTTT.

The gene calls are TRBV5-1 and TRBJ1-4; D is unresolved. Per the germline V gene, CDR1 is SGHRS and CDR2 is YFSETQ. The CDR3 totals 17 residues. V shed 1 base and J shed 3 bases, with 16 bases lying between them. DNA for the CDR3: TGCGCCAGCAGCTTGTTCGGTTCTTCATCTCCTAATGAAAAACTGTTTTTT. Amino acids: CASSLFGSSSPNEKLFF.

The V gene is TRBV6-5, the J gene TRBJ2-7; tentatively, D is TRBD2 (6 bases). With 5 bases removed from V and 7 bases from J, the gap between germline ends came to 15 bases. Germline values: CDR1 MNHEY, CDR2 SVGAGI. There are 13 residues in the CDR3. The CDR3 coding sequence is TGTGCCAGCAGTCGGGACTTCCTCTGGGAGCAGTACTTC. This encodes CASSRDFLWEQYF.

The V gene is TRBV6-1, the J gene TRBJ1-1; D possibly corresponds to TRBD1 (6 bases). V was shortened by 3 bases and J by 4 bases, with 9 bases between the two germline ends. The CDR3 extends over 13 amino acids. CDR1 MNHNS and CDR2 SASEGT come from the germline V gene. This chain's CDR3 is CASSEQGRTEAFF. As DNA, the CDR3 is TGTGCCAGCAGTGAGCAGGGGCGCACTGAAGCTTTCTTT.

The chain couples TRBV6-6 to TRBJ1-5; 10 bases agree with TRBD1. The CDR3 runs 16 residues. V lost 0 bases, J lost 4 bases, and 3 bases stayed unmatched. CDR1 is MNHNY, CDR2 SVGAGI, per germline (reference sequence). CDR3 protein: CASSYSWGQGNQPQHF. The CDR3 DNA reads as TGTGCCAGCAGTTACTCCTGGGGACAGGGGAATCAGCCCCAGCATTTT.

This clone has only one observation. The chain is built from TRBV19 and TRBJ2-2; weak D call: TRBD2 (6 bases). Per the germline V gene, CDR1 is LNHDA and CDR2 is SQIVND (reference sequence). The CDR3 contains 16 residues. The germline V and J ends were trimmed by 5 bases and 4 bases, with 17 bases remaining between them. In DNA form, the CDR3 reads TGTGCCAGTAGTCACACGGGACTGACAATCACCGGGGAGCTGTTTTTT. Protein: CASSHTGLTITGELFF.

The chain uses TRBV7-9 and TRBJ2-1; no firm D call. This CDR3 has 12 amino acids. Trimming pared 4 bases from V and 6 bases from J, leaving 7 bases between. The V gene's germline CDR1 is SEHNR and CDR2 FQNEAQ (reference sequence). The CDR3: CASSSVANEQFF. Here the CDR3 DNA reads TGTGCCAGCAGCTCTGTAGCCAATGAGCAGTTCTTC.